This T cell receptor beta chain was documented in a study of blood T cell dynamics during melanoma immunotherapy. Study summary: Standard first-line treatment here was pembrolizumab or nivolumab plus ipilimumab in metastatic melanoma.

The time point denotes: week 3, after first cycle of checkpoint inhibitor. Sampling occurred pretreatment (T0) and at week 3 (W3), after cycle one of checkpoint blockade. This clone has only one observation. Antigen specificity is unknown. Every bulk PBMC sample received the same 350 ng of DNA. Generated by immunoSEQ multiplex PCR, the TCRdb table keeps only in-frame clones and is missing some. The sample carries 13,000 or so clones, approximately 90% recorded once. Study-level results: At W3, later disease-control patients showed bifurcated PBMC repertoire changes, unlike progressors.

Trimming shortened V by 2 bases and J by 5 bases, and 12 bases separated the two germline ends. Germline-derived CDR1 and CDR2 are SQVTM and ANQGSEA. This CDR3 spans 13 amino acids. This chain uses TRBV29-1 with TRBJ2-5; no definite D call. The sequencing used blood, collected from a patient treated with checkpoint blockade. This TCR came from a human donor with melanoma. CDR3 protein: CSVENSLLETQYF. CDR3 nucleotide sequence: TGCAGCGTTGAAAACAGTCTTCTGGAGACCCAGTACTTC.